These 30 T cell receptor beta chains were all obtained from the same sample, sequenced in a study of blood T cell repertoires in COVID-19. Using immunoSEQ multiplex PCR, the repertoire was profiled, and TCRdb retains in-frame clones only, with some absent. The table includes fewer than 200,000 clones, around 83% detected once. Sequencing was performed on PBMCs or T cells enriched from blood (not recorded which). The receptor source for this set is a woman aged 45-65 years in a cohort exposed to, infected with or recovered from COVID-19 (not recorded which).

CDR3 in DNA: TGTGCCAGTAGTCCCCCAGAAGGGAGCCCTTATAGCAATCAGCCCCAGCATTTT. Its translation is CASSPPEGSPYSNQPQHF. The chain is built from TRBV19 and TRBJ1-5, with D unclear. Germline values: CDR1 LNHDA, CDR2 SQIVND (reference sequence). Trimming took off 5 bases at V and 0 bases at J, with 20 bases between the two ends. The CDR3 contains 18 residues.

The chain employs TRBV24-1 and TRBJ2-2; TRBD1 is a possible D gene (7 bases). The CDR3 runs 15 residues. In germline, CDR1 is KGHDR, CDR2 SFDVKD. Trimming shortened V by 7 bases and J by 3 bases, and 14 bases separated the two germline ends. This CDR3 reads CATRRGRGDTGELFF. In DNA form, the CDR3 reads TGTGCCACCAGAAGGGGCAGGGGGGACACCGGGGAGCTGTTTTTT.

The chain recombines TRBV28 with TRBJ2-5, with 8 bases matching TRBD1. CDR3 length: 15 residues. The trim removed 8 bases at V and 4 bases at J, leaving 12 bases unmatched. Germline CDR1 and CDR2: MDHEN and SYDVKM. The CDR3 DNA is TGTGCCAGCGGGGAAAGACAGGGGTTGCGAGAGACCCAGTACTTC. Protein product: CASGERQGLRETQYF.

The sample holds one count of this clone. The rearrangement joins TRBV5-6 to TRBJ2-1; 10 bases are shared with TRBD2. CDR1 and CDR2 from the germline V gene are SGHDT and YYEEEE. The junction had 7 bases not matched to a gene; V was cut back by 4 bases and J by 3 bases. The CDR3 extends over 16 amino acids. The CDR3: CASSPWTSGDYNEQFF. For the CDR3, the DNA is TGTGCCAGCAGCCCGTGGACTAGCGGAGACTACAATGAGCAGTTCTTC.

V gene TRBV19 combines with J gene TRBJ1-1; D call uncertain. Germline V gene lookup returns CDR1 LNHDA and CDR2 SQIVND (reference sequence). The CDR3 contains 13 residues. V lost 4 bases and J lost 1, with 7 bases in between. This CDR3 is CASSSRGNTEAFF. CDR3 DNA sequence: TGTGCCAGTAGTAGCCGGGGGAACACTGAAGCTTTCTTT.

The chain uses TRBV19 and TRBJ1-1; no definite D call. Germline loops: CDR1 LNHDA, CDR2 SQIVND (reference sequence). V lost 4 bases, J lost 8 bases, and 11 bases lay in between. This CDR3 has 12 residues. Here the CDR3 reads CASSKRSREAFF. The CDR3, as DNA: TGTGCCAGTAGTAAACGAAGCAGGGAAGCTTTCTTT. Complete variable domain (other parts from reference TRBV19 and TRBJ1-1): DGGITQSPKYLFRKEGQNVTLSCEQNLNHDAMYWYRQDPGQGLRLIYYSQIVNDFQKGDIAEGYSVSREKKESFPLTVTSAQKNPTAFYLCASSKRSREAFFGQGTRLTVV.

The chain employs TRBV7-2 and TRBJ1-1; TRBD1 matches at 8 bases. The CDR3 spans 15 residues. V lost 5 bases and J lost 4; bases outside the gene matches: 9. Germline-derived CDR1 and CDR2 are SGHTA and FQGNSA. CDR3 amino acids: CASSPRTGRGTEAFF. Written as DNA, the CDR3 is TGTGCCAGCAGCCCCAGGACAGGGAGGGGCACTGAAGCTTTCTTT.

This clone has more than one count but fewer than ten. The gene calls are TRBV6-4 and TRBJ2-2, with TRBD2 as a possible D gene (5 bases). Germline V gene data show CDR1 as MRHNA and CDR2 as SNTAGT. V shed 0 bases and J shed 5 bases, with 7 bases lying between them. The CDR3 is 14 amino acids. CDR3 bases: TGTGCCAGCAGTGACTCGAGGGAGACCGGGGAGCTGTTTTTT. Its translation is CASSDSRETGELFF.

J is TRBJ2-1 and V is TRBV30; 10 bases agree with TRBD2. The ends lost 2 bases at V and 13 bases at J; junction bases unmatched: 8. Germline CDR1 is GTSNPN and CDR2 is SVGIG (reference sequence). This CDR3 comprises 13 residues. The chain's CDR3 is CAWSTLAGAPQFF. CDR3 in DNA: TGTGCCTGGAGTACGCTAGCGGGGGCCCCACAGTTCTTC.

The CDR3 sequence is CATSRDPATGSSGNTIYF. CDR3 nucleotides: TGTGCCACCAGCAGAGATCCAGCTACAGGAAGCTCTGGAAACACCATATATTTT. V usage is TRBV15 and J usage is TRBJ1-3; a weak D match, TRBD1 (5 bases). The CDR3 is 18 amino acids. The germline gives CDR1 LNHNV, CDR2 YYDKDF (reference sequence). Trimming took off 0 bases at V and 0 bases at J, with 15 bases between the two ends.

V usage is TRBV19 and J usage is TRBJ1-1, with TRBD1 identical over 8 bases. V gave up 9 bases and J gave up 3 bases; unmatched junction bases: 6. This CDR3 spans 13 amino acids. Germline V gene sequence: CDR1 LNHDA, CDR2 SQIVND (reference sequence). CDR3 DNA sequence: TGTGCCAGCTCCCCGACAGGGGACACTGAAGCTTTCTTT. Its protein is CASSPTGDTEAFF.

V is TRBV28 and J is TRBJ2-7, with TRBD1 matching 7 bases. The CDR3 length is 15 residues. J lost 3 bases, V lost 5 bases, and 10 bases had no gene match. Germline CDR1 MDHEN, CDR2 SYDVKM. CDR3 region: CASSPTRQGVYEQYF. The CDR3 nucleotides are TGTGCCAGCAGTCCTACTAGACAGGGCGTCTACGAGCAGTACTTC.

This clone was counted a single time. The chain employs TRBV11-2 and TRBJ2-1; D gene unclear. Germline V lookup: CDR1 SGHAT, CDR2 FQNNGV. CDR3 length equals 13 residues. Trimming pared 5 bases from V and 4 bases from J, leaving 9 bases between. The CDR3 DNA reads TGTGCCAGCAGCCCCAATTTGTACAATGAGCAGTTCTTC. Translation gives CASSPNLYNEQFF.

This clone was recorded once. This chain uses TRBV5-1 with TRBJ2-3; D may be TRBD2 (5 bases). The germline gives CDR1 SGHRS, CDR2 YFSETQ. The V end lost 4 bases, the J end lost 0 bases, and 18 bases lay between the germline ends. The CDR3 runs 17 residues. CDR3 sequence: CASSHDGPTTSTDTQYF. DNA for the CDR3: TGCGCCAGCAGCCACGACGGACCGACTACTAGCACAGATACGCAGTATTTT.

The chain recombines TRBV19 with TRBJ1-5, with 9 bases matching TRBD1. The CDR3 length is 17 residues. The germline gives CDR1 LNHDA, CDR2 SQIVND (reference sequence). The junction had 4 bases not matched to a gene; V was cut back by 1 base and J by 0 bases. The CDR3 sequence: CASSIGTGAISNQPQHF. The CDR3, as DNA: TGTGCCAGTAGTATAGGGACAGGGGCCATTAGCAATCAGCCCCAGCATTTT.

There are a few counts of this clone. The V call is TRBV7-3, the J call TRBJ2-3, with D perhaps TRBD2 (5 bases). This CDR3 spans 14 amino acids. From germline, CDR1 is SGHTA and CDR2 FQGTGA. V lost 5 bases and J 2 bases, leaving 11 bases between the germline ends. This CDR3 is CASSKTGNTDTQYF. For the CDR3, the DNA is TGTGCCAGCAGCAAGACGGGGAACACAGATACGCAGTATTTT.

This clone was found once. The CDR3 coding sequence is TGTGCCTGGACTTCTCAGGGACAGGGACGCTATGGCTACACCTTC. Translating it yields CAWTSQGQGRYGYTF. V is TRBV30 and J is TRBJ1-2, with 9 bases aligning to TRBD1. The ends lost 4 bases at V and 4 bases at J; junction bases unmatched: 10. Germline CDR1 reads GTSNPN; CDR2 reads SVGIG (reference sequence). The CDR3 has 15 residues.

This sequence joins TRBV11-2 and TRBJ2-1; possibly TRBD2 for D (5 bases). The length of the CDR3 is 17 residues. The V end was cut by 6 bases, the J end by 1 base, with 19 bases between. Per the germline V gene, CDR1 is SGHAT and CDR2 is FQNNGV. CDR3 DNA: TGTGCCAGCAGGGGAGCTCGTCTAGCTAATTCCTACAATGAGCAGTTCTTC. This codes for CASRGARLANSYNEQFF.

This chain uses TRBV19 with TRBJ2-5; 8 bases match TRBD1. The ends lost 5 bases at V and 3 bases at J; junction bases unmatched: 11. CDR1 LNHDA and CDR2 SQIVND come from the germline V gene (reference sequence). The CDR3 is 16 amino acids. The CDR3 bases are TGTGCCAGTAGTCCCCGGACAGGGTTAGGGGAAGAGACCCAGTACTTC. Translating gives CASSPRTGLGEETQYF.

The chain joins TRBV4-3 to TRBJ1-4, with 11 bases that match TRBD1. The CDR3 sequence is 15 residues long. V lost 4 bases, J lost 6 bases, and 4 bases stayed unmatched. From germline, CDR1 is LGHNA and CDR2 YSLEER. The CDR3 spells CASSRDRGNDEKLFF. CDR3 DNA sequence: TGCGCCAGCAGCCGGGACAGGGGGAACGATGAAAAACTGTTTTTT.

This clone was counted a single time. The chain couples TRBV29-1 to TRBJ1-2; TRBD1 matches 8 bases. Germline values: CDR1 SQVTM, CDR2 ANQGSEA. This CDR3 comprises 15 residues. The J segment lost 7 bases and the V segment lost 6 bases, leaving 16 bases of the junction unmatched. In DNA, the CDR3 is TGCAGCGTCAATGGACAGGGTCGGCTAGAGGTTGGCTACACCTTC. Translation gives CSVNGQGRLEVGYTF.

This clone showed up just a few times. The chain recombines TRBV6-6 with TRBJ2-7; 10 bases fit TRBD2. Germline CDR1 reads MNHNY; CDR2 reads SVGAGI (reference sequence). The J segment lost 2 bases and the V segment lost 6 bases, leaving 4 bases of the junction unmatched. CDR3 length: 14 residues. CDR3 loop: CASRLAGETYEQYF. CDR3 DNA: TGTGCCAGCAGGCTAGCGGGGGAGACCTACGAGCAGTACTTC.

V and J are TRBV7-6 and TRBJ1-1; the D gene is possibly TRBD1 (6 bases). The germline gives CDR1 SGHVS, CDR2 FNYEAQ. The CDR3 loop spans 15 amino acids. The V gene lost 1 base and the J gene lost 4 bases, with 13 bases spanning the gap. The CDR3 nucleotides are TGTGCCAGCAGCTTAGGAGCCGTACAGGGCACTGAAGCTTTCTTT. It translates to CASSLGAVQGTEAFF.

The genes are TRBV19 and TRBJ2-3, with TRBD2 matching over 8 bases. Germline V gene lookup returns CDR1 LNHDA and CDR2 SQIVND (reference sequence). The CDR3 extends over 15 amino acids. The junction had 5 bases not matched to a gene; V was cut back by 4 bases and J by 2 bases. The CDR3 DNA reads TGTGCCAGTAGTAGCGGGGGGCAACCCACAGATACGCAGTATTTT. Protein: CASSSGGQPTDTQYF.

The V call is TRBV28, the J call TRBJ2-7; no clear D gene. Germline CDR1 and CDR2: MDHEN and SYDVKM. The ends were cut back, 11 bases at V and 7 bases at J, with 15 bases in the middle. The CDR3 length is 11 residues. CDR3 protein: CALKPLREQYF. CDR3 sequence (DNA): TGTGCCCTCAAACCGTTGAGGGAGCAGTACTTC. The variable domain in full, completed from reference TRBV28 and TRBJ2-7, reads DVKVTQSSRYLVKRTGEKVFLECVQDMDHENMFWYRQDPGLGLRLIYFSYDVKMKEKGDIPEGYSVSREKKERFSLILESASTNQTSMYLCALKPLREQYFGPGTRLTVT.

The chain recombines TRBV5-8 with TRBJ2-1, with 9 bases that match TRBD2. V shed 1 base, J shed 4 bases, and the junction held 3 bases outside the gene matches. Germline values: CDR1 SGHTS, CDR2 YDEGEE. The CDR3 is made up of 15 amino acids. Here the CDR3 DNA reads TGTGCCAGCAGCTTGATTAGCGGGGGATACAATGAGCAGTTCTTC. Translated, it gives CASSLISGGYNEQFF.

This clone was detected many times. The V gene is TRBV2, the J gene TRBJ2-7, with D possibly matching TRBD1 (5 bases). V was trimmed by 4 bases and J by 2 bases, leaving 9 bases between them. CDR3 length equals 13 residues. Germline V gene sequence: CDR1 SNHLY, CDR2 FYNNEI. CDR3 loop: CASSVSGPYEQYF. The CDR3, as DNA: TGTGCCAGCAGTGTTTCAGGGCCCTACGAGCAGTACTTC.

The J gene is TRBJ2-1, the V gene TRBV24-1; perhaps TRBD2 as D (5 bases). The CDR3 is 16 amino acids. CDR1 is KGHDR, CDR2 SFDVKD, per germline. V was shortened by 3 bases and J by 5 bases, with 16 bases between the two germline ends. CDR3 loop: CATSDPFGGSNNEQFF. The CDR3 DNA sequence: TGTGCCACCAGTGATCCGTTCGGCGGGTCAAACAATGAGCAGTTCTTC.

This rearrangement joins TRBV7-6 to TRBJ2-7; 12 nucleotides line up with TRBD2. J was trimmed by 1 base and V by 1 base; bases with no gene match: 5. CDR1 and CDR2 (germline): SGHVS, FNYEAQ. There are 17 residues in the CDR3. CDR3 amino acids: CASSLDLAGGISYEQYF. The CDR3 region has the DNA TGTGCCAGCAGCTTAGATCTAGCGGGAGGGATTTCCTACGAGCAGTACTTC.

The rearrangement joins TRBV18 to TRBJ2-1, with 9 bases matching TRBD1. This CDR3 is built from 15 residues. Per germline, CDR1 KGHSH and CDR2 LQKENI. V lost 3 bases to trimming and J lost 6 bases; unmatched junction nucleotides: 6. The CDR3 DNA is TGTGCCAGCTCACCTTCACAGGGGGCCCTCAATGAGCAGTTCTTC. It translates to CASSPSQGALNEQFF.